This entry lists 13 T cell receptor beta chains sequenced from one sample in a study of T cells in Graves' hyperthyroidism and ophthalmopathy. RNA transcripts gave rise to amplified TCR beta CDR3 regions. In the first-round RT-PCR of the TCR CDR3, the HTBI primer set was used. TCRdb used MiXCR to reprocess the multiplex PCR reads, holding one entry per CDR3 protein. The profile shows roughly 560,000 distinct CDR3 sequences, roughly 15% of them singletons. Specimen: blood. The origin of the receptors is a middle-aged woman with Graves' ophthalmopathy.

Concerning this clonotype: A much bigger clone sits one base away, suggesting this may be a read error. The CDR3 DNA sequence: TGTGCCAGCAGACGAGGGGTGGGCACTGAAGCTTTCTTT. Its protein product is CASRRGVGTEAFF. The chain has TRBV12-3 or TRBV12-4 and TRBJ1-1; weak D call: TRBD1 (5 bases). Deletions cut 6 bases from V and 4 bases from J, with 12 bases between. The CDR3 has 13 residues.

This clonotype was detected only a few times. This may stem from a read error, because a much larger clone lies one nucleotide away. V usage is TRBV6-1 and J usage is TRBJ2-7; the match to TRBD1 covers 9 bases. V shed 5 bases, J shed 6 bases, and the junction held 8 bases outside the gene matches. This CDR3 is built from 14 residues. Germline assignment: CDR1 MNHNS and CDR2 SASEGT. As DNA, the CDR3 is TGTGCCAGCAGTACCGGACAGGGGACCTGCGAGCAGTACTTC. It yields the protein CASSTGQGTCEQYF.

About this clonotype: A read error is possible here, since a much larger clone lies one base away. The V call is TRBV20-1, the J call TRBJ1-2, with TRBD1 matching over 7 bases. CDR1 and CDR2 (germline): DFQATT, SNEGSKA (reference sequence). The CDR3 has 16 amino acids. The chain's CDR3 is CSARVYLPGGDYGCTF. The CDR3 DNA sequence: TGCAGTGCTAGAGTCTACCTCCCAGGGGGAGACTATGGCTGCACCTTC.

This clonotype has a count of ten or more. The chain recombines TRBV29-1 with TRBJ1-1; D ambiguous. The CDR3 contains 13 residues. Trimming removed 6 bases from V and 1 base from J, with 12 bases in between. The germline V gene has CDR1 SQVTM and CDR2 ANQGSEA. The DNA for the CDR3 is TGCAGCGTCGCCGAAACTCCGAACACTGAAGCTTTCTTT. Amino acid sequence: CSVAETPNTEAFF.

Turning to this clonotype: This may be a read error, as it is one base from a much larger clone. CDR3: CASNKGGQQYF. The DNA of the CDR3 is TGTGCCAGCAACAAAGGGGGGCAGCAGTACTTC. The chain is built from TRBV6-1 and TRBJ2-7, with D perhaps given as TRBD1 or TRBD2 (6 bases each). Germline CDR1 reads MNHNS; CDR2 reads SASEGT. V shed 7 bases and J shed 8 bases, with 12 bases lying between them. This CDR3 is built from 11 residues.

This clonotype was seen repeatedly, ten times or more. The gene calls are TRBV28 and TRBJ2-2, with 12 bases lining up with TRBD2. Per the germline V gene, CDR1 is MDHEN and CDR2 is SYDVKM. J was trimmed by 1 base and V by 5 bases; bases with no gene match: 11. This CDR3 region has 19 residues. CDR3 in DNA: TGTGCCAGCAGTCCATGGACTAGCGGGACGCCAAAGAACACCGGGGAGCTGTTTTTT. This translates into CASSPWTSGTPKNTGELFF.

This clonotype was counted many times. This rearrangement joins TRBV28 to TRBJ2-7; possibly TRBD1 for D (6 bases). V lost 4 bases and J 7 bases, leaving 20 bases between the germline ends. The CDR3 consists of 15 residues. Germline V CDR1 and CDR2: MDHEN, SYDVKM. CDR3 nucleotide sequence: TGTGCCAGCAGTTCCTCCCCAGGGGCAGAGAAAGAGCAGTACTTC. Translation gives CASSSSPGAEKEQYF.

There are many counts of this clonotype. The V call is TRBV3-1, the J call TRBJ1-1; the D gene is possibly TRBD1 (6 bases). The CDR3 runs 11 residues. Germline values: CDR1 LGHDT, CDR2 YNNKEL (reference sequence). V gave up 5 bases and J gave up 9 bases, with 10 bases separating them. For the CDR3, the DNA is TGTGCCAGCAGCGGGGACAAGCAAGCTTTCTTT. The encoded protein is CASSGDKQAFF.

This clonotype was recorded a few times. The DNA for the CDR3 is TGTGCCAGCAGCGCCGAACAAGCAAGCCTCGGGGGCTACACCTTC. It codes for CASSAEQASLGGYTF. This chain links TRBV9 with TRBJ1-2; D gene ambiguous. Per germline, CDR1 SGDLS and CDR2 YYNGEE. Trimming shortened V by 3 bases and J by 8 bases, and 20 bases separated the two germline ends. This CDR3 has 15 amino acids.

This clonotype has a count of ten or more. The chain is built from TRBV6-1 and TRBJ2-5; the D is unclear. There are 15 residues in the CDR3. V lost 2 bases and J lost 5, with 15 bases in between. From germline, CDR1 is MNHNS and CDR2 SASEGT. This chain's CDR3 is CASSESLGLGETQYF. The CDR3 region has the DNA TGTGCCAGCAGTGAAAGCTTGGGGTTAGGGGAGACCCAGTACTTC.

This clonotype was observed a few times. V usage is TRBV20-1 and J usage is TRBJ2-7; D might be TRBD1 or TRBD2, each matching 5 bases. The germline V and J ends were trimmed by 5 bases and 2 bases, with 16 bases remaining between them. Per germline, CDR1 DFQATT and CDR2 SNEGSKA (reference sequence). This CDR3 is built from 14 residues. The CDR3 here is CSADDLRGPYEQYF. The CDR3 bases are TGCAGTGCTGACGACCTGAGGGGTCCCTACGAGCAGTACTTC.

This clonotype has a count of ten or more. J is TRBJ1-5 and V is TRBV12-3 or TRBV12-4, with D hard to call. V shed 2 bases and J shed 3 bases, with 17 bases lying between them. The CDR3 length is 17 residues. The CDR3 here is CASSLLMLQAANQPQHF. Written as DNA, the CDR3 is TGTGCCAGCAGTTTATTGATGCTCCAGGCGGCCAATCAGCCCCAGCATTTT.

Many counts were recorded for this clonotype. The V gene is TRBV28, the J gene TRBJ1-5; D ambiguous. Germline V gives CDR1 MDHEN, CDR2 SYDVKM. This CDR3 is built from 16 residues. Deletions cut 3 bases from V and 3 bases from J, with 15 bases between. The CDR3 nucleotides read TGTGCCAGCAGTTTTCCCATAGACACGCACAATCAGCCCCAGCATTTT. Translating gives CASSFPIDTHNQPQHF.